The clone carrying this T cell receptor beta chain is a singleton in its sample. The data stem from a study of blood T cell repertoires in COVID-19. For the study at large: Samples taken during acute and convalescent COVID-19 were collected in the United States, Italy and Spain. PBMCs, B-cell-depleted T cells, or T cells were the source of the cDNA or gDNA that made up the material.

V lost 4 bases and J lost 4, with 16 bases in between. Germline-derived CDR1 and CDR2 are KGHSH and LQKENI. This CDR3 spans 16 amino acids. In the original processing: Estimates of nucleated cell counts were drawn from the amplification of reference gene primers. Assay: immunoSEQ multiplex PCR; the TCRdb copy retains only in-frame clones and omits some. Clone size and V and J calls were adopted from that table, with D and trimming inferred from the DNA. The sample includes about 100,000 clones, more than 65% of them seen just once. The sequence was obtained from a woman aged 70-85 years with acute or convalescent COVID-19. The sequencing sample was made of peripheral blood. The chain is built from TRBV18 and TRBJ1-4, with a tentative D call TRBD1 (6 bases). The CDR3, as DNA: TGTGCCAGCTCACTGCTTTCCGGGACATATAATGAAAAACTGTTTTTT. Its translation is CASSLLSGTYNEKLFF.